The 15 T cell receptor beta chains given below trace back to one sample, sequenced in a study of chemoradiotherapy in HPV16-positive cancers. Produced via immunoSEQ multiplex PCR; TCRdb's table is partial and in-frame only. Of about 16,000 clones listed, about three quarters were seen once; the top ten hold around 7.6%. The specimen was tumor tissue, collected from a patient who underwent chemoradiotherapy. The receptor source for this set is a human donor with HPV-associated anogenital cancer.

Written as DNA, the CDR3 is TGTGCCAGCAGTTACTGGGGCCGCCAACATCTCATTCAGTACTTC. The encoded protein is CASSYWGRQHLIQYF. The chain joins TRBV6-5 to TRBJ2-4; D may be TRBD1 (5 bases). Per the germline V gene, CDR1 is MNHEY and CDR2 is SVGAGI. Between the trimmed V and J ends, which lost 1 base and 9 bases, there was a span of 16 bases. There are 15 residues in the CDR3.

This chain connects TRBV27 to TRBJ2-2, with 7 bases fitting TRBD2. The trim removed 1 base at V and 5 bases at J, leaving 13 bases unmatched. The CDR3 covers 18 residues. Germline V gene sequence: CDR1 MNHEY, CDR2 SMNVEV (reference sequence). Here the CDR3 DNA reads TGTGCCAGCAGTTTATTTGGGAGGGTAGATGTAGGGACCGGGGAGCTGTTTTTT. This translates into CASSLFGRVDVGTGELFF.

The chain links TRBV28 to TRBJ1-1, with unresolved D. Germline V gives CDR1 MDHEN, CDR2 SYDVKM. The CDR3 contains 14 residues. V was cut by 2 bases and J by 1 base, with 8 bases left in between. The CDR3 DNA follows: TGTGCCAGCAGTTTAGAACAGCCGAACACTGAAGCTTTCTTT. This gives the protein CASSLEQPNTEAFF.

The CDR3 DNA reads TGTGCCAGCAAACGACAGGGGGCCTATGGCTACACCTTC. Protein product: CASKRQGAYGYTF. The chain couples TRBV27 to TRBJ1-2, with TRBD1 identical over 10 bases. Germline V gene sequence: CDR1 MNHEY, CDR2 SMNVEV (reference sequence). The CDR3 has 13 amino acids. The J segment lost 4 bases and the V segment lost 7 bases, leaving 3 bases of the junction unmatched.

CDR3 in amino acids: CASSQSAPSETQYF. For the CDR3, the DNA is TGTGCCAGCAGCCAGTCAGCCCCGTCGGAGACCCAGTACTTC. The genes are TRBV14 and TRBJ2-5; D remains unclear. This CDR3 has 14 amino acids. The V end was cut by 3 bases, the J end by 5 bases, with 13 bases between. Germline CDR1 and CDR2: SGHDN and FVKESK.

About this clone: Compared with germline, one end of the junction differs, possibly owing to a read error. The genes are TRBV4-1 and TRBJ2-5, with D tentatively TRBD1 (6 bases). CDR1 is MGHRA, CDR2 YSYEKL, per germline. The CDR3 totals 15 residues. The CDR3: CASSQVNRVQGTQYF. The CDR3 bases are TGCGCCAGCAGCCAAGTCAACAGGGTACAAGGGACCCAGTACTTC.

This clone turned up a few times. The chain couples TRBV5-4 to TRBJ2-3; D unresolved. The CDR3 totals 15 residues. The germline CDR1 and CDR2 sequences are SGHNT and YYREEE (reference sequence). V lost 3 bases and J lost 1, with 12 bases in between. The CDR3 spells CASSSTETRTDTQYF. As DNA, the CDR3 is TGTGCCAGCAGCTCAACGGAGACCCGCACAGATACGCAGTATTTT.

Only a few counts were recorded for this clone. The chain combines TRBV2 with TRBJ1-2, with D perhaps TRBD1 (5 bases). Per germline, CDR1 SNHLY and CDR2 FYNNEI. Trimming took 7 bases from V and 2 from J, leaving 11 bases between them. The CDR3 runs 13 residues. The CDR3 sequence is CASITGKNYGYTF. The CDR3, as DNA: TGTGCCAGCATAACAGGAAAAAACTATGGCTACACCTTC.

The chain carries TRBV5-6 and TRBJ2-7, with TRBD2 identical over 12 bases. Germline V gene lookup returns CDR1 SGHDT and CDR2 YYEEEE. The CDR3 consists of 14 residues. With V trimmed by 2 bases and J by 5 bases, 2 bases remained unmatched. In DNA form, the CDR3 reads TGTGCCAGCAGCTTACTAGCGGGGGGCCACGAGCAGTACTTC. Translated, it gives CASSLLAGGHEQYF. The full variable domain, completed using reference TRBV5-6 and TRBJ2-7, is DAGVTQSPTHLIKTRGQQVTLRCSPKSGHDTVSWYQQALGQGPQFIFQYYEEEERQRGNFPDRFSGHQFPNYSSELNVNALLLGDSALYLCASSLLAGGHEQYFGPGTRLTVT.

This chain uses TRBV9 with TRBJ2-5; D might be TRBD2 (6 bases). CDR1 and CDR2 (germline): SGDLS, YYNGEE. The V end lost 4 bases, the J end lost 5 bases, and 18 bases lay between the germline ends. This CDR3 region has 15 residues. The chain's CDR3 is CASSPFGGLRETQYF. CDR3 DNA sequence: TGTGCCAGCAGCCCCTTCGGAGGGCTCCGGGAGACCCAGTACTTC.

V usage is TRBV15 and J usage is TRBJ2-2; D might be TRBD1 or TRBD2, each matching 5 bases. Germline CDR1 and CDR2: LNHNV and YYDKDF (reference sequence). Trimming took 3 bases from V and 1 from J, leaving 12 bases between them. This CDR3 has 16 amino acids. The CDR3 spells CATSRLGAGNTGELFF. Here the CDR3 DNA reads TGTGCCACCAGCAGGCTCGGGGCGGGGAACACCGGGGAGCTGTTTTTT.

This clone was seen only once. This chain joins TRBV7-9 and TRBJ2-7; TRBD1 matches at 9 bases. Per germline, CDR1 SEHNR and CDR2 FQNEAQ (reference sequence). CDR3 size: 13 residues. The trim removed 7 bases at V and 4 bases at J, leaving 5 bases unmatched. This CDR3 is CASKAQGAYEQYF. CDR3 coding DNA: TGTGCCAGCAAAGCACAGGGGGCTTACGAGCAGTACTTC.

This clone is deemed medium-sized. The V and J genes are TRBV2 and TRBJ2-2; 7 bases fit TRBD1. The CDR3 consists of 12 residues. The V segment lost 6 bases and the J segment 6 bases; nucleotides outside the gene matches: 1. The germline V gene encodes CDR1 SNHLY and CDR2 FYNNEI. CDR3 nucleotides: TGTGCCAGCAGAGACAGGGCCGGGGAGCTGTTTTTT. This sequence encodes CASRDRAGELFF.

This chain links TRBV28 with TRBJ1-2, with D possibly TRBD1 on 6 matching bases. V lost 7 bases and J 9 bases, leaving 21 bases between the germline ends. The CDR3 runs 14 residues. CDR1 and CDR2 from the germline V gene are MDHEN and SYDVKM. This chain's CDR3 is CASTLMTGGLSYTF. The CDR3, as DNA: TGTGCCAGCACCCTCATGACAGGAGGGCTTAGCTACACCTTC.

The chain uses TRBV6-5 and TRBJ1-4; no firm D call. The CDR3 totals 13 residues. CDR1 is MNHEY, CDR2 SVGAGI, per germline. V was shortened by 7 bases and J by 0 bases, with 6 bases between the two germline ends. CDR3: CASMETTNEKLFF. For the CDR3, the DNA is TGTGCCAGCATGGAGACAACTAATGAAAAACTGTTTTTT.